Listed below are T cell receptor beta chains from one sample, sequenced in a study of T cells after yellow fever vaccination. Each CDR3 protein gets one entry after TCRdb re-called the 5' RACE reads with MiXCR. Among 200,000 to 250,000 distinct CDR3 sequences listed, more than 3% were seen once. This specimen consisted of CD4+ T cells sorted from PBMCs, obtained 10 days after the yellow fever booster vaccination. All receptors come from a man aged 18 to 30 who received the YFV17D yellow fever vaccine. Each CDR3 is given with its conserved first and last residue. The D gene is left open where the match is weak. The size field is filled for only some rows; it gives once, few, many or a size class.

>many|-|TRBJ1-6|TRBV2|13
TGTGCCAGCGGGACCGATACGAATTCACCCCTCCACTTT
CASGTDTNSPLHF
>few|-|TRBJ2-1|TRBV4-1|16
TGCGCCAGCACCCTTACGGGGGGCTACTCCTACAATGAGCAGTTCTTC
CASTLTGGYSYNEQFF
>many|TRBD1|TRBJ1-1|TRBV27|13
TGTGCCAGTTATACAGGGGCAAGCACTGAAGCTTTCTTT
CASYTGASTEAFF
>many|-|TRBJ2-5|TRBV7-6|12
TGTGCCAGCAGCTTTGTCGGAGAGACCCAGTACTTC
CASSFVGETQYF
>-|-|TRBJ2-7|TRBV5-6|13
TGTGCCAGCAGCTTAAGGCTCCCCTACGAGCAGTACTTC
CASSLRLPYEQYF
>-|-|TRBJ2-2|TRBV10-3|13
TGTGCCATCAGGGCAGGGCCTACCGGGGAGCTGTTTTTT
CAIRAGPTGELFF
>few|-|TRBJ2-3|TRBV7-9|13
TGTGCCAGCAGCATGACAGTTACAGATACGCAGTATTTT
CASSMTVTDTQYF
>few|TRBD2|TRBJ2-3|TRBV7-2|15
TGTGCCAGCAGTCAAGGACTAGCAGGCACAGATACGCAGTATTTT
CASSQGLAGTDTQYF
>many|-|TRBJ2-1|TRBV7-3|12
TGTGCCAGCAGCTTAGACACCAATGAGCAGTTCTTC
CASSLDTNEQFF
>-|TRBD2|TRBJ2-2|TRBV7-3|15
TGTGCCAGCAGCGGGACTAGCGGTGTGACCGGGGAGCTGTTTTTT
CASSGTSGVTGELFF
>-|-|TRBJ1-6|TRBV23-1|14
TGCGCCAGCAGTCAATCCTCCCGGGCTACTACCCTCCACTTT
CASSQSSRATTLHF
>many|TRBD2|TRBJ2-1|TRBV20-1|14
TGCAGTGCTAGAGTTGGCGGGGGGGAATATGAGCAGTTCTTC
CSARVGGGEYEQFF
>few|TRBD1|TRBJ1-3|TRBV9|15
TGTGCCAGCAGTATAGACAGGGCGTCTGGAAACACCATATATTTT
CASSIDRASGNTIYF
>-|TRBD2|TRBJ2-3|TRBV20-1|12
TGCAGTGCTCCGGGACTAGCAGATACGCAGTATTTT
CSAPGLADTQYF
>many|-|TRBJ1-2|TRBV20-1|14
TGCAGTGCTCATGTCCGGGACGGGAACTATGGCTACACCTTC
CSAHVRDGNYGYTF
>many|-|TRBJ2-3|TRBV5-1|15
TGCGCCAGCAGCTTGGGGGCGGGTAGCACAGATACGCAGTATTTT
CASSLGAGSTDTQYF
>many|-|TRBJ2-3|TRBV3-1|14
TGTGCCAGCAGTGAGAGGCTGCGCACAGATACGCAGTATTTT
CASSERLRTDTQYF
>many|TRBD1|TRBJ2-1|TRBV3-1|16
TGTGCCAGCAGCCCCCAGGGGCTGGGGACAGCTAATGAGCAGTTCTTC
CASSPQGLGTANEQFF
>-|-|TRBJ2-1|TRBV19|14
TGTGCCAGTAGTATATCCCGGGACACCGAGGGGCAGTTCTTC
CASSISRDTEGQFF
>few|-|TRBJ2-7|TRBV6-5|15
TGTGCCAGCAGCTACTCGGGACTCCGGGCGCACGAGCAGTACTTC
CASSYSGLRAHEQYF
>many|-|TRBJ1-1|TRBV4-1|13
TGCGCCAGCAGCCAAGCCAGGGTAACTGAAGCTTTCTTT
CASSQARVTEAFF
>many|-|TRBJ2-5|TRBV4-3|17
TGCGCCAGCAGCCAAGATGGCAGGGGGGCTAGGTTAGAGACCCAGTACTTC
CASSQDGRGARLETQYF
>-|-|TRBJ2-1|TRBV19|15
TGTGCCAGTAGCCCCCTCCTCGGGGGCTGGGATGAGCAGTTCTTC
CASSPLLGGWDEQFF
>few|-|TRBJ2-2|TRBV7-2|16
TGTGCCAGCAGCTTATCCCTAGCAGTGAACACCGGGGAGCTGTTTTTT
CASSLSLAVNTGELFF
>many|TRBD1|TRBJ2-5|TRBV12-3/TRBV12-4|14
TGTGCCAGCAGTTCTCGACAGGGTTCGGAGACCCAGTACTTC
CASSSRQGSETQYF
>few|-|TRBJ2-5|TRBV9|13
TGTGCCAGCAGCGCCTCCTGGGGGGAGACCCAGTACTTC
CASSASWGETQYF
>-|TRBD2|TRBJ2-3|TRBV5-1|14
TGCGCCAGCAGCTTGGTAGCGGGGGCAGATACGCAGTATTTT
CASSLVAGADTQYF
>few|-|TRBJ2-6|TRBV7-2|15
TGTGCCAGCAGCATCTCGGTCTCTGGGGCCAACGTCCTGACTTTC
CASSISVSGANVLTF
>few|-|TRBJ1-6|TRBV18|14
TGTGCCAGCTCTCCGCGGGGGCTGGATTCACCCCTCCACTTT
CASSPRGLDSPLHF
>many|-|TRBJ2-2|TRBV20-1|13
TGCAGTGCTATCCTGCAGAACACCGGGGAGCTGTTTTTT
CSAILQNTGELFF
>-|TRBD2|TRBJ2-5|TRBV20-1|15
TGCAGTGCCCAGACTAGCGGGGGGTTCCAAGAGACCCAGTACTTC
CSAQTSGGFQETQYF
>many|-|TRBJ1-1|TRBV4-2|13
TGTGCCAGCAGCCAATCATCAGGGATGGGAGCTTTCTTT
CASSQSSGMGAFF
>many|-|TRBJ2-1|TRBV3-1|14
TGTGCCAGCAGCCAAGGGCTAGAGGGCAATGAGCAGTTCTTC
CASSQGLEGNEQFF
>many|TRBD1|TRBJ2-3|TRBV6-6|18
TGTGCCAGCAGTCCTTCCATTTTTACAGGGGCTAGCACAGATACGCAGTATTTT
CASSPSIFTGASTDTQYF
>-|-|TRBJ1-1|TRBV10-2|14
TGCGCCAGCTATGCCTCGGGCAAGGACACTGAAGCTTTCTTT
CASYASGKDTEAFF
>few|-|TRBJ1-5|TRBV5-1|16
TGCGCCAGCAGCTTGATGAGGGTACCGGGCAATCAGCCCCAGCATTTT
CASSLMRVPGNQPQHF
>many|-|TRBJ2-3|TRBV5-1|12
TGCGCCAGCAGCCTCGACTGGGATACGCAGTATTTT
CASSLDWDTQYF
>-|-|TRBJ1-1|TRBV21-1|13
TGTGCCAGCAGCAAACGACAGTCCAATGAAGCTTTCTTT
CASSKRQSNEAFF
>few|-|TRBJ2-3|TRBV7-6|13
TGTGCCAGCAGCTCAGGAGCATTAGATACGCAGTATTTT
CASSSGALDTQYF
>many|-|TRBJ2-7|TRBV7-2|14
TGTGCCAGCAGCTTCTCTAGGTCGGCCTACGAGCAGTACTTC
CASSFSRSAYEQYF
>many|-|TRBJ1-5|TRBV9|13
TGTGCCAGCAGCTACGGTAGCAATCAGCCCCAGCATTTT
CASSYGSNQPQHF
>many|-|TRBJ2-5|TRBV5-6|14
TGTGCCAGCAGCTCGACTAGGCAAGGAGAGACCCAGTACTTC
CASSSTRQGETQYF
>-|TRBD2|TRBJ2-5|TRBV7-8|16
TGTGCCAGCAGGGCCAGATTAGCGGGGTCACAAGAGACCCAGTACTTC
CASRARLAGSQETQYF
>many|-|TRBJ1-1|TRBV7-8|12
TGTGCCAGCAGCTCAAGCTACACTGAAGCTTTCTTT
CASSSSYTEAFF
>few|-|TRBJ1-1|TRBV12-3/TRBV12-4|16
TGTGCCAGCATCCTACTCAGGGAGCCGAGGAACACTGAAGCTTTCTTT
CASILLREPRNTEAFF